This T cell receptor (beta chain) emerged from a study of a mutant IDH1 vaccine in newly diagnosed glioma. Study-wide points: Pseudoprogression looked unconnected to shifts in top peripheral T cell clonotypes.

As to time point: week 35, safety follow-up. The investigators gave 300 ug of mutant IDH1 20-mer peptide in each vaccine dose, together with topical imiquimod. Sequenced by immunoSEQ multiplex PCR; TCRdb stores in-frame clones only, minus some. The sample contains some 61,000 clones, less than 90% of which appear only once. In regard to this clone: Its antigen is still unknown.

Source: PBMCs, taken from a glioma patient whose treatment included an IDH1 peptide vaccine. This receptor was identified in a man aged 18 to 30 with glioma.

Written as DNA, the CDR3 is TGTGCCAGCAGCTTAATTACAGGGAGTAATGAAAAACTGTTTTTT. This translates into CASSLITGSNEKLFF. This chain uses TRBV7-9 with TRBJ1-4, with a tentative D call TRBD1 (6 bases). Germline V gene sequence: CDR1 SEHNR, CDR2 FQNEAQ (reference sequence). This CDR3 is built from 15 residues. Trimming took off 2 bases at V and 4 bases at J, with 11 bases between the two ends.